Listed here are 25 T cell receptor beta chains from one sample, sequenced in a study of early T cells in non-severe SARS-CoV-2 infection. TCRdb called the 5' RACE reads again in MiXCR, with one record for every CDR3 protein. Here the sample spans tens of thousands of distinct CDR3 sequences, about 6% being singletons. Sequenced material: whole blood. The receptors shown here come from an adult who was a healthcare worker with PCR-confirmed SARS-CoV-2 infection or an uninfected control (not recorded which).

This clonotype was observed many times. This chain connects TRBV24-1 to TRBJ2-5, with TRBD2 matching over 14 bases. This CDR3 has 16 amino acids. From germline, CDR1 is KGHDR and CDR2 SFDVKD. Unmatched junction bases numbered 4, after V lost 3 bases and J lost 5 bases. DNA of the CDR3: TGTGCCACCAGTGATCCGGGACTAGCGGGAGTTGAGACCCAGTACTTC. Its translation is CATSDPGLAGVETQYF.

This clonotype was recorded many times. The chain links TRBV5-6 to TRBJ1-2; D ambiguous. Deletions cut 0 bases from V and 4 bases from J, with 19 bases between. CDR1 is SGHDT and CDR2 is YYEEEE in the germline V gene. The CDR3 spans 17 residues. This CDR3 is CASSLGGRSPKGYGYTF. In nucleotides, the CDR3 is TGTGCCAGCAGCTTGGGTGGACGTTCTCCGAAAGGCTATGGCTACACCTTC. The whole variable domain, filled in from reference TRBV5-6 and TRBJ1-2, reads DAGVTQSPTHLIKTRGQQVTLRCSPKSGHDTVSWYQQALGQGPQFIFQYYEEEERQRGNFPDRFSGHQFPNYSSELNVNALLLGDSALYLCASSLGGRSPKGYGYTFGSGTRLTVV.

Many counts were recorded for this clonotype. V gene TRBV7-9 combines with J gene TRBJ2-1; tentative D call: TRBD1 (6 bases). CDR1 is SEHNR and CDR2 is FQNEAQ in the germline V gene (reference sequence). This CDR3 has 18 amino acids. V was cut by 1 base and J by 5 bases, with 21 bases left in between. The CDR3 loop is CASSLVRRSTGPDNEQFF. In DNA form, the CDR3 reads TGTGCCAGCAGCTTAGTAAGGAGGTCGACAGGTCCCGACAATGAGCAGTTCTTC.

In this sample, this clonotype turned up many times. The chain joins TRBV11-2 to TRBJ1-2; D gene unclear. Germline V lookup: CDR1 SGHAT, CDR2 FQNNGV. V was shortened by 2 bases and J by 4 bases, with 14 bases between the two germline ends. The CDR3 spans 15 residues. The CDR3 nucleotides read TGTGCCAGCAGCTTAAATTTCGGGGAGGCCTATGGCTACACCTTC. The encoded protein is CASSLNFGEAYGYTF.

The V and J genes are TRBV2 and TRBJ2-7, with D uncertain. Germline CDR1 and CDR2: SNHLY and FYNNEI. The CDR3 spans 12 residues. Trimming left V 3 bases short and J 2 bases short, with 5 bases between. CDR3 sequence: CASSESPYEQYF. The CDR3, as DNA: TGTGCCAGCAGTGAGAGTCCCTACGAGCAGTACTTC.

There are many counts of this clonotype. V usage is TRBV9 and J usage is TRBJ2-7; the D gene is possibly TRBD1 (5 bases). From germline, CDR1 is SGDLS and CDR2 YYNGEE. The V end was cut by 2 bases, the J end by 2 bases, with 11 bases between. This CDR3 has 14 residues. The CDR3 is CASSVRGDPYEQYF. The CDR3 bases are TGTGCCAGCAGCGTTAGGGGCGACCCCTACGAGCAGTACTTC. Full variable domain (outside the CDR3, taken from reference TRBV9 and TRBJ2-7): DSGVTQTPKHLITATGQRVTLRCSPRSGDLSVYWYQQSLDQGLQFLIQYYNGEERAKGNILERFSAQQFPDLHSELNLSSLELGDSALYFCASSVRGDPYEQYFGPGTRLTVT.

The V call is TRBV9, the J call TRBJ2-7; D gene uncertain. V was trimmed by 4 bases and J by 5 bases, leaving 16 bases between them. Germline loops: CDR1 SGDLS, CDR2 YYNGEE. CDR3 length: 14 amino acids. This CDR3 reads CASSPSGLIHEQYF. The CDR3 DNA reads as TGTGCCAGCAGCCCCTCTGGGCTAATCCACGAGCAGTACTTC. The whole variable domain, remainder taken from reference TRBV9 and TRBJ2-7, is DSGVTQTPKHLITATGQRVTLRCSPRSGDLSVYWYQQSLDQGLQFLIQYYNGEERAKGNILERFSAQQFPDLHSELNLSSLELGDSALYFCASSPSGLIHEQYFGPGTRLTVT.

In its sample, this clonotype was seen many times. The CDR3 nucleotides read TGCGCCAGCAGCCAACAGGGTACTTCTCTTGGCTACACCTTC. It translates to CASSQQGTSLGYTF. V gene TRBV4-1 combines with J gene TRBJ1-2; TRBD1 is a possible D gene (5 bases). Trimming took 2 bases from V and 7 from J, leaving 14 bases between them. CDR1 is MGHRA, CDR2 YSYEKL, per germline. This CDR3 contains 14 residues.

This clonotype was seen many times. The chain has TRBV5-1 and TRBJ2-1; 8 nucleotides agree with TRBD1. Losses at the gene ends were 4 bases for V and 8 bases for J; bases not matched to a gene: 8. Germline loops: CDR1 SGHRS, CDR2 YFSETQ. The CDR3 sequence is 14 residues long. CDR3 loop: CASSLGQGNDEQFF. CDR3 in DNA: TGCGCCAGCAGCCTAGGACAGGGTAATGATGAGCAGTTCTTC.

The gene calls are TRBV6-6 and TRBJ2-5, with 7 bases lining up with TRBD2. The CDR3 consists of 18 residues. Trimming at V came to 0 bases and at J to 5 bases, leaving 15 bases not matched to a gene. Germline CDR1 is MNHNY and CDR2 is SVGAGI (reference sequence). This CDR3 is CASSYSSIAGQLGETQYF. Here the CDR3 DNA reads TGTGCCAGCAGTTACTCGAGTATAGCGGGCCAACTGGGGGAGACCCAGTACTTC.

This clonotype appeared many times. The J gene is TRBJ2-7, the V gene TRBV7-6; no reliable D call. This CDR3 is built from 11 residues. The germline V gene encodes CDR1 SGHVS and CDR2 FNYEAQ. V lost 1 base, J lost 5 bases, and 3 bases lay in between. The CDR3 DNA reads as TGTGCCAGCAGCTTAGGGAACGAGCAGTACTTC. Translated, it gives CASSLGNEQYF.

Points on this clonotype: With a much larger clone just one base away, this may be a read error. The genes are TRBV7-2 and TRBJ2-1; tentatively, D is TRBD2 (7 bases). This CDR3 has 17 amino acids. With 5 bases removed from V and 3 bases from J, the gap between germline ends came to 20 bases. The V gene's germline CDR1 is SGHTA and CDR2 FQGNSA. CDR3 sequence reads: CASSPPGRGTIYNEQFF. The DNA for the CDR3 is TGTGCCAGCAGCCCTCCGGGGAGGGGGACAATCTACAATGAGCAGTTCTTC.

This clonotype was recorded many times. The J gene is TRBJ2-1, the V gene TRBV5-4, with D uncertain. V dropped 2 bases and J dropped 14 bases, with 17 bases sitting between them. Germline V gene sequence: CDR1 SGHNT, CDR2 YYREEE (reference sequence). The CDR3 is 13 amino acids. The CDR3 reads CASSLSSVGMEFF. The CDR3 nucleotides read TGTGCCAGCAGCTTAAGTTCAGTCGGTATGGAGTTCTTC. Filled out from reference TRBV5-4 and TRBJ2-1, the complete variable domain reads ETGVTQSPTHLIKTRGQQVTLRCSSQSGHNTVSWYQQALGQGPQFIFQYYREEENGRGNFPPRFSGLQFPNYSSELNVNALELDDSALYLCASSLSSVGMEFFGPGTRLTVL.

This clonotype was counted ten times or more. This rearrangement joins TRBV20-1 to TRBJ1-1; a weak D match, TRBD1 (5 bases). The CDR3 covers 15 residues. V was clipped by 2 bases and J by 0 bases, with 13 bases between them. From germline, CDR1 is DFQATT and CDR2 SNEGSKA (reference sequence). The CDR3 loop reads CSARRNRRVNTEAFF. CDR3 sequence (DNA): TGCAGTGCTAGACGAAACAGGCGAGTGAACACTGAAGCTTTCTTT.

In its sample, this clonotype was seen a few times. The chain recombines TRBV20-1 with TRBJ1-5, with D hard to call. Germline CDR1 DFQATT, CDR2 SNEGSKA (reference sequence). Trimming stripped 3 bases from V and 5 bases from J, with 8 bases between. The CDR3 length is 12 residues. CDR3: CSASNGDQPQHF. CDR3 coding DNA: TGCAGTGCTAGTAACGGGGATCAGCCCCAGCATTTT.

This clonotype was recorded many times. The chain recombines TRBV12-3 or TRBV12-4 with TRBJ1-1; D is ambiguous. CDR3 size: 12 residues. Trimming pared 7 bases from V and 4 bases from J, leaving 10 bases between. The CDR3 here is CASTLSGTEAFF. CDR3 in DNA: TGTGCCAGCACCCTCTCGGGCACTGAAGCTTTCTTT.

The rearrangement uses TRBV7-8 and TRBJ2-1; tentatively, D is TRBD1 or TRBD2 (6 bases each). This CDR3 is built from 15 residues. Per the germline V gene, CDR1 is SGHVS and CDR2 is FQNEAQ. V gave up 4 bases and J gave up 7 bases, with 17 bases separating them. The CDR3 loop reads CASSYLGGLGNEQFF. Here the CDR3 DNA reads TGTGCCAGCAGCTACCTCGGGGGCTTAGGTAATGAGCAGTTCTTC.

In its sample, this clonotype was seen many times. The rearrangement joins TRBV10-3 to TRBJ2-1; 9 bases are shared with TRBD2. CDR1 and CDR2 (germline): ENHRY, SYGVKD. The CDR3 covers 13 residues. Trimming removed 10 bases from V and 4 bases from J; junction bases left unmatched: 5. CDR3 sequence (DNA): TGTGCCAGTCGACTAGCGGAGTACAATGAGCAGTTCTTC. As protein: CASRLAEYNEQFF.

This clonotype appeared many times. The chain couples TRBV29-1 to TRBJ2-1; the D gene is possibly TRBD2 (5 bases). With 7 bases removed from V and 10 bases from J, the gap between germline ends came to 5 bases. The length of the CDR3 is 8 residues. Germline V lookup: CDR1 SQVTM, CDR2 ANQGSEA. The CDR3 region is CSAGEQFF. The CDR3 coding sequence is TGCAGCGCGGGGGAGCAGTTCTTC.

Many counts were recorded for this clonotype. The J gene is TRBJ1-1, the V gene TRBV20-1, with a possible D match to TRBD1 (5 bases). Trimming removed 2 bases at V and 1 base at J, with 11 bases between. The CDR3 runs to 14 residues. The germline CDR1 and CDR2 sequences are DFQATT and SNEGSKA (reference sequence). The CDR3 bases are TGCAGTGCTAGATCCCCCCAGGGGAACACTGAAGCTTTCTTT. Its protein is CSARSPQGNTEAFF.

This clonotype was picked up many times. The chain carries TRBV6-6 and TRBJ2-3, with D perhaps being TRBD1 or TRBD2 (5 bases each). Looked up from germline, CDR1 is MNHNY and CDR2 is SVGAGI (reference sequence). The ends were cut back, 2 bases at V and 6 bases at J, with 15 bases in the middle. CDR3 length equals 15 residues. CDR3 sequence reads: CASSYGTERGDTQYF. CDR3 coding DNA: TGTGCCAGCAGTTACGGGACGGAACGAGGCGATACGCAGTATTTT.

This rearrangement joins TRBV6-5 to TRBJ1-4; tentative D call: TRBD1 (5 bases). In germline, CDR1 is MNHEY, CDR2 SVGAGI. Trimming stripped 4 bases from V and 5 bases from J, with 8 bases between. The CDR3 is 13 amino acids. The DNA of the CDR3 is TGTGCCAGCAGTTTTTACAGGAATGAAAAACTGTTTTTT. This sequence encodes CASSFYRNEKLFF.

In its sample, this clonotype was seen many times. The chain joins TRBV4-2 to TRBJ1-2, with TRBD1 identical over 9 bases. The CDR3 spans 14 residues. The V segment lost 4 bases and the J segment 3 bases; nucleotides outside the gene matches: 3. Germline V gene sequence: CDR1 LGHNA, CDR2 YNFKEQ. The CDR3 bases are TGTGCCAGCAGCCTGGGACAGGGCGACTATGGCTACACCTTC. Its protein is CASSLGQGDYGYTF.

This clonotype showed up many times. The chain recombines TRBV19 with TRBJ1-2; the D gene is possibly TRBD1 (5 bases). Germline CDR1 and CDR2: LNHDA and SQIVND (reference sequence). Trimming removed 7 bases at V and 7 bases at J, with 25 bases between. The CDR3 spans 16 residues. CDR3 in amino acids: CASTSGRGFKGLGYTF. The CDR3 coding sequence is TGTGCCAGTACCTCAGGGAGGGGCTTCAAGGGACTTGGCTACACCTTC.

In this sample, this clonotype turned up many times. V and J are TRBV18 and TRBJ2-3; no firm D call. Trimming took 0 bases from V and 3 from J, leaving 13 bases between them. The CDR3 runs 16 residues. Germline V gene lookup returns CDR1 KGHSH and CDR2 LQKENI. CDR3: CASSPPETSYTDTQYF. CDR3 in DNA: TGTGCCAGCTCACCACCTGAGACCTCCTATACAGATACGCAGTATTTT. Complete variable domain (other parts from reference TRBV18 and TRBJ2-3): NAGVMQNPRHLVRRRGQEARLRCSPMKGHSHVYWYRQLPEEGLKFMVYLQKENIIDESGMPKERFSAEFPKEGPSILRIQQVVRGDSAAYFCASSPPETSYTDTQYFGPGTRLTVL.